One and the same sample provided the 31 T cell receptor beta chains below, sequenced in a study of CD8 T cells in ankylosing spondylitis. Study results and caveats: Ankylosing spondylitis blood appeared to be characterized by a TCR beta motif of several highly homologous variants.

TCRdb itself ran the 5' RACE reads through MiXCR, one entry per CDR3 protein. The sample contains 750,000 to 850,000 distinct CDR3 sequences, about 11% of which appear only once. Their antigens remain unidentified. Sequenced sample: blood, either unsorted or a sorted T cell fraction (not recorded which). Receptors were obtained from a male donor with ankylosing spondylitis.

The V and J genes are TRBV7-2 and TRBJ2-1; tentative D call: TRBD1 (6 bases). CDR1 is SGHTA and CDR2 is FQGNSA in the germline V gene. This CDR3 spans 16 amino acids. Trimming stripped 5 bases from V and 3 bases from J, with 17 bases between. The chain's CDR3 is CASSPSVGGVYNEQFF. In nucleotides, the CDR3 is TGTGCCAGCAGCCCTTCGGTAGGGGGAGTCTACAATGAGCAGTTCTTC.

On this clonotype itself: This clone may be a read error of a much larger clone one base away. The gene calls are TRBV20-1 and TRBJ2-1, with D maybe TRBD2 (5 bases). CDR3 length: 16 amino acids. Looked up from germline, CDR1 is DFQATT and CDR2 is SNEGSKA (reference sequence). CDR3 sequence: CCARGSDLSGGNEQFF. The CDR3 DNA reads TGCTGTGCTAGAGGGTCTGACTTGTCGGGTGGGAATGAGCAGTTCTTC.

This clonotype was seen a few times. J is TRBJ1-1 and V is TRBV7-8; D remains unclear. The CDR3 is 13 residues long. Trimming removed 5 bases from V and 1 base from J, with 8 bases in between. The germline gives CDR1 SGHVS, CDR2 FQNEAQ. The CDR3 DNA sequence: TGTGCCAGCAGCACCAACCAGAACACTGAAGCTTTCTTT. It yields the protein CASSTNQNTEAFF.

Worth noting for this clonotype: One base away lies a much larger clone, so this may be a sequencing read error. The chain recombines TRBV4-3 with TRBJ1-1; D is unresolved. The CDR3 is 14 amino acids. CDR1 LGHNA and CDR2 YSLEER come from the germline V gene. In DNA, the CDR3 is TGCGCCAGCAGCCAAGACGTCGGGAACGCTGAAGCTTTCTTT. This encodes CASSQDVGNAEAFF.

There are many counts of this clonotype. The V and J genes are TRBV20-1 and TRBJ2-3; a weak D match, TRBD1 (6 bases). This CDR3 has 14 residues. The V gene lost 3 bases and the J gene lost 2 bases, with 12 bases spanning the gap. Germline values: CDR1 DFQATT, CDR2 SNEGSKA (reference sequence). The CDR3 is CSASLQGTTDTQYF. The CDR3 bases are TGCAGTGCTAGTCTCCAGGGGACCACAGATACGCAGTATTTT.

V is TRBV7-2 and J is TRBJ2-7; 10 bases are shared with TRBD2. There are 15 residues in the CDR3. The V and J ends lost 7 bases and 2 bases, in that order; junction bases with no gene match: 8. CDR1 is SGHTA and CDR2 is FQGNSA in the germline V gene. CDR3 sequence reads: CASTKVSGGTYEQYF. The DNA of the CDR3 is TGTGCCAGCACCAAAGTTAGCGGGGGGACCTACGAGCAGTACTTC.

This clonotype was seen many times. This sequence joins TRBV7-2 and TRBJ2-5; D is perhaps TRBD2 (5 bases). The CDR3 runs 12 residues. The germline V gene has CDR1 SGHTA and CDR2 FQGNSA. The V end lost 4 bases, the J end lost 5 bases, and 8 bases lay between the germline ends. In DNA, the CDR3 is TGTGCCAGCAGCTGGGAGTCGGAGACCCAGTACTTC. It encodes CASSWESETQYF.

The chain is built from TRBV7-2 and TRBJ1-1, with D possibly TRBD1 on 5 matching bases. V was cut by 3 bases and J by 3 bases, with 11 bases left in between. Per the germline V gene, CDR1 is SGHTA and CDR2 is FQGNSA. The CDR3 runs 14 residues. CDR3 residues: CASSLVQAYTEAFF. The CDR3 DNA follows: TGTGCCAGCAGCTTGGTACAGGCCTACACTGAAGCTTTCTTT.

In regard to this clonotype: Relative to the germline gene, one junction end is altered; a read error may explain this. The rearrangement joins TRBV10-3 to TRBJ2-7, with unresolved D. The CDR3 runs 14 residues. The germline V gene has CDR1 ENHRY and CDR2 SYGVKD. CDR3 bases: TGTGCCACCAGTTCACCCGGCACAACGGACGAGCAGTACTTC. Amino acid sequence: CATSSPGTTDEQYF.

In its sample, this clonotype was seen a few times. The chain combines TRBV7-2 with TRBJ2-6, with D possibly being TRBD1 (5 bases). The CDR3 is 12 amino acids. The V end lost 6 bases, the J end lost 11 bases, and 11 bases lay between the germline ends. The germline gives CDR1 SGHTA, CDR2 FQGNSA. CDR3 sequence: CASSDSPYVLTF. CDR3 bases: TGTGCCAGCAGTGACAGCCCTTACGTCCTGACTTTC.

The chain recombines TRBV20-1 with TRBJ1-5; D is unclear. The CDR3 is 15 residues long. V shed 4 bases and J shed 1 base, with 14 bases lying between them. In germline, CDR1 is DFQATT, CDR2 SNEGSKA (reference sequence). The CDR3 loop is CSAIRYGRSNQPQHF. CDR3 in DNA: TGCAGTGCTATTCGCTACGGTAGAAGCAATCAGCCCCAGCATTTT.

The chain is built from TRBV3-1 and TRBJ2-3; D gene unclear. Germline CDR1 reads LGHDT; CDR2 reads YNNKEL (reference sequence). Trimming took 1 base from V and 2 from J, leaving 7 bases between them. This CDR3 has 14 amino acids. CDR3 in amino acids: CASSQGHPTDTQYF. CDR3 nucleotide sequence: TGTGCCAGCAGCCAAGGACACCCCACAGATACGCAGTATTTT.

This clonotype was counted between two and nine times. V is TRBV7-9 and J is TRBJ2-5; possible D gene TRBD1, 6 bases. Trimming removed 7 bases from V and 5 bases from J, with 14 bases in between. This CDR3 has 13 residues. In germline, CDR1 is SEHNR, CDR2 FQNEAQ (reference sequence). CDR3 in amino acids: CASTLQGSETQYF. Here the CDR3 DNA reads TGTGCCAGCACCCTACAGGGATCCGAGACCCAGTACTTC. The full variable domain, its missing parts supplied by reference TRBV7-9 and TRBJ2-5, is DTGVSQNPRHKITKRGQNVTFRCDPISEHNRLYWYRQTLGQGPEFLTYFQNEAQLEKSRLLSDRFSAERPKGSFSTLEIQRTEQGDSAMYLCASTLQGSETQYFGPGTRLLVL.

This clonotype came up once. CDR3 sequence reads: CASSLARRAGANVLTF. CDR3 nucleotides: TGTGCCAGCAGCTTAGCTCGGAGGGCTGGGGCCAACGTCCTGACTTTC. The chain links TRBV7-2 to TRBJ2-6; weak D call: TRBD2 (6 bases). V dropped 0 bases and J dropped 2 bases, with 8 bases sitting between them. CDR3 size: 16 residues. Germline V gene sequence: CDR1 SGHTA, CDR2 FQGNSA.

The chain links TRBV15 to TRBJ1-1, with D perhaps TRBD1 (5 bases). The germline gives CDR1 LNHNV, CDR2 YYDKDF (reference sequence). This CDR3 contains 13 residues. Trimming removed 5 bases from V and 1 base from J, with 8 bases in between. This chain's CDR3 is CATSGGPNTEAFF. The CDR3 DNA reads TGTGCCACCAGCGGGGGACCGAACACTGAAGCTTTCTTT.

The chain joins TRBV7-2 to TRBJ2-1; 9 bases line up with TRBD1. Germline CDR1 SGHTA, CDR2 FQGNSA. Trimming removed 5 bases from V and 2 bases from J; junction bases left unmatched: 4. The CDR3 loop spans 15 amino acids. The CDR3 loop reads CASSVGQGPYNEQFF. CDR3 nucleotides: TGTGCCAGCAGCGTGGGACAGGGCCCCTACAATGAGCAGTTCTTC.

This clonotype was counted ten times or more. Written as DNA, the CDR3 is TGTGCCAGCAGCCTACAGCGGAGTTACAATGAGCAGTTCTTC. Protein product: CASSLQRSYNEQFF. The genes are TRBV9 and TRBJ2-1, with D maybe TRBD2 (5 bases). Trimming cost V 4 bases and J 4 bases, with 12 bases left between them. The length of the CDR3 is 14 residues. Germline V gene lookup returns CDR1 SGDLS and CDR2 YYNGEE.

The rearrangement links TRBV29-1 to TRBJ1-4; D possibly corresponds to TRBD1 (5 bases). V was pared by 8 bases and J by 8 bases, with 21 bases between. Germline values: CDR1 SQVTM, CDR2 ANQGSEA. The CDR3 has 14 amino acids. CDR3 sequence (DNA): TGCAGCTATTCAGTTTGGGGGTCTGGCGAAAAACTGTTTTTT. It codes for CSYSVWGSGEKLFF.

This clonotype was detected only a few times. This rearrangement joins TRBV5-4 to TRBJ2-3, with D maybe TRBD2 (6 bases). The CDR3 spans 15 residues. The V gene lost 0 bases and the J gene lost 2 bases, with 10 bases spanning the gap. The germline V gene encodes CDR1 SGHNT and CDR2 YYREEE (reference sequence). In nucleotides, the CDR3 is TGTGCCAGCAGCTTGGCGGCGGGGACCACAGATACGCAGTATTTT. This gives the protein CASSLAAGTTDTQYF.

This clonotype was seen a few times. The rearrangement joins TRBV7-9 to TRBJ1-1; D ambiguous. V was trimmed by 1 base and J by 5 bases, leaving 11 bases between them. Germline values: CDR1 SEHNR, CDR2 FQNEAQ (reference sequence). The CDR3 loop spans 14 amino acids. CDR3 DNA: TGTGCCAGCAGCTTAGATAACGGGGAGACTGAAGCTTTCTTT. Protein sequence: CASSLDNGETEAFF.

The chain carries TRBV6-6 and TRBJ1-1; perhaps TRBD1 as D (6 bases). Per the germline V gene, CDR1 is MNHNY and CDR2 is SVGAGI (reference sequence). Between the trimmed V and J ends, which lost 7 bases and 7 bases, there was a span of 16 bases. There are 13 residues in the CDR3. CDR3 coding DNA: TGTGCCAGCACCTACCGCCGGGACAATGAAGCTTTCTTT. This gives the protein CASTYRRDNEAFF.

This clonotype was observed a handful of times. The chain joins TRBV20-1 to TRBJ1-5; D not certain. The germline V gene has CDR1 DFQATT and CDR2 SNEGSKA (reference sequence). The CDR3 extends over 14 amino acids. Trimming removed 1 base at V and 0 bases at J, with 7 bases between. CDR3 nucleotide sequence: TGCAGTGCTAGAGGACACCCTAGCAATCAGCCCCAGCATTTT. Protein sequence: CSARGHPSNQPQHF.

Ten or more counts support this clonotype. This chain uses TRBV20-1 with TRBJ2-3, with D tentatively TRBD2 (6 bases). With 3 bases removed from V and 1 base from J, the gap between germline ends came to 8 bases. The CDR3 is 13 residues long. Germline assignment: CDR1 DFQATT and CDR2 SNEGSKA (reference sequence). CDR3 region: CSASGGGTDTQYF. CDR3 DNA: TGCAGTGCTAGCGGGGGTGGCACAGATACGCAGTATTTT.

This clonotype has only a few counts. J is TRBJ2-1 and V is TRBV6-2 or TRBV6-3, with 16 bases matching TRBD2. The CDR3 totals 19 residues. Germline V gene sequence: CDR1 MNHEY, CDR2 SVGEGT. With V trimmed by 2 bases and J by 0 bases, 4 bases remained unmatched. The CDR3 DNA is TGTGCCAGCAGTTACGGGGGACTAGCGGGAGGGTCCTCCTACAATGAGCAGTTCTTC. Protein product: CASSYGGLAGGSSYNEQFF.

Many counts were recorded for this clonotype. The chain joins TRBV20-1 to TRBJ1-2; no reliable D call. Germline values: CDR1 DFQATT, CDR2 SNEGSKA (reference sequence). This CDR3 region has 11 residues. V was shortened by 5 bases and J by 4 bases, with 8 bases between the two germline ends. Written as DNA, the CDR3 is TGCAGTGCTCCCCCCACCTATGGCTACACCTTC. It codes for CSAPPTYGYTF.

This clonotype showed up many times. The gene calls are TRBV5-1 and TRBJ1-1, with D maybe TRBD1 (6 bases). Per the germline V gene, CDR1 is SGHRS and CDR2 is YFSETQ. V dropped 0 bases and J dropped 1 base, with 7 bases sitting between them. The CDR3 has 14 amino acids. The CDR3 DNA sequence: TGCGCCAGCAGCTTGGAGGGACAGAACACTGAAGCTTTCTTT. Translation: CASSLEGQNTEAFF.

The sample holds a few counts of this clonotype. The CDR3 DNA reads as TGTGCCAGCAGCTCTCCGGAGAGGCGGGAGGGCTACAATGAGCAGTTCTTC. This encodes CASSSPERREGYNEQFF. V and J are TRBV7-8 and TRBJ2-1; TRBD2 matches 9 bases. Germline V gives CDR1 SGHVS, CDR2 FQNEAQ. This CDR3 region has 17 residues. Unmatched junction bases numbered 10, after V lost 4 bases and J lost 3 bases.

This clonotype was picked up a small number of times. The rearrangement links TRBV5-6 to TRBJ1-6; D possibly corresponds to TRBD1 (5 bases). Germline V gene data show CDR1 as SGHDT and CDR2 as YYEEEE. V shed 1 base and J shed 13 bases, with 15 bases lying between them. This CDR3 has 14 amino acids. DNA for the CDR3: TGTGCCAGCAGCTTGTTAGACAGCCCACGGCCCCTCCACTTT. This codes for CASSLLDSPRPLHF.

V is TRBV5-1 and J is TRBJ2-2; 10 bases line up with TRBD2. The CDR3 length is 17 residues. Trimming at V came to 4 bases and at J to 1 base, leaving 7 bases not matched to a gene. Germline-derived CDR1 and CDR2 are SGHRS and YFSETQ. The DNA of the CDR3 is TGCGCCAGCAGCCGAGAGGGACTAGCGATGAACACCGGGGAGCTGTTTTTT. This encodes CASSREGLAMNTGELFF.

This clonotype was counted many times. The chain couples TRBV5-1 to TRBJ1-5; D may be TRBD1 (5 bases). The CDR3 is 14 amino acids. Germline lookup yields CDR1 SGHRS and CDR2 YFSETQ. Trimming left V 2 bases short and J 4 bases short, with 10 bases between. The DNA of the CDR3 is TGCGCCAGCAGCTTCGGGACTGTTAATCAGCCCCAGCATTTT. It translates to CASSFGTVNQPQHF.

The chain uses TRBV20-1 and TRBJ1-1, with TRBD1 matching over 7 bases. This CDR3 spans 13 amino acids. From germline, CDR1 is DFQATT and CDR2 SNEGSKA (reference sequence). CDR3 protein: CRPPMTGSTEAFF. The CDR3 DNA reads as TGCCGCCCTCCTATGACAGGGAGCACTGAAGCTTTCTTT.